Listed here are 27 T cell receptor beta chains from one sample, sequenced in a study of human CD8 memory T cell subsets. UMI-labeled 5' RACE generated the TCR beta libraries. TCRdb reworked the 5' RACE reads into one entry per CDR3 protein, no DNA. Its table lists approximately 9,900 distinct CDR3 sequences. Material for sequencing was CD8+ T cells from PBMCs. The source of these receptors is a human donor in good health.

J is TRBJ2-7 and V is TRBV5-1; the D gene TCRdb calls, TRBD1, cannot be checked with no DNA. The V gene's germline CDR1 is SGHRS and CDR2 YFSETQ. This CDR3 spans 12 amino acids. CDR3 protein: CASADRGYEQYF.

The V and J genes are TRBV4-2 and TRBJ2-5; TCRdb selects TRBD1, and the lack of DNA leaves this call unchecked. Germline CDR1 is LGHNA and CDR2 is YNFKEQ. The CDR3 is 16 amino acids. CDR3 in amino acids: CASSQVDGGGQETQYF.

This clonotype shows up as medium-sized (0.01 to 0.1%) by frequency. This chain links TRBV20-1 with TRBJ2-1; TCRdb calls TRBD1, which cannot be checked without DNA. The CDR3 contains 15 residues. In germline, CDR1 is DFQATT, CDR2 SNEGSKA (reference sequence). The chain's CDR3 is CSARDRRTDYNEQFF.

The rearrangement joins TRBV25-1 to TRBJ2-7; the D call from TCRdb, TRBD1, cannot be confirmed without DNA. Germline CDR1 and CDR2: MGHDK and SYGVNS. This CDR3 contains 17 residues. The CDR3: CASGGRDSSFLAYEQYF.

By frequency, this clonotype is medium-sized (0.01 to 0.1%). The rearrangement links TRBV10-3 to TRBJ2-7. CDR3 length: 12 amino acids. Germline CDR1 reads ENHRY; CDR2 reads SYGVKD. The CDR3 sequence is CAISFSAYEQYF.

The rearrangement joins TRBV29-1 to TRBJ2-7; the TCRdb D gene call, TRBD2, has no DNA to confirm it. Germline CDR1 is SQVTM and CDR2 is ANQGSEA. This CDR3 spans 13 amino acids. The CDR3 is CSVGPSLEGEQYF.

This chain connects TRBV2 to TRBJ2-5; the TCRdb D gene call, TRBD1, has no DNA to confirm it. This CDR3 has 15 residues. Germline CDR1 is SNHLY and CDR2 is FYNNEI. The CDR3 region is CASSETPSLGETQYF.

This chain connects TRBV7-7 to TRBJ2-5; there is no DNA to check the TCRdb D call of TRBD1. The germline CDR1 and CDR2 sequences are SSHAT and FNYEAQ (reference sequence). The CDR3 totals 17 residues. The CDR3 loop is CASSRTETGGASETQYF.

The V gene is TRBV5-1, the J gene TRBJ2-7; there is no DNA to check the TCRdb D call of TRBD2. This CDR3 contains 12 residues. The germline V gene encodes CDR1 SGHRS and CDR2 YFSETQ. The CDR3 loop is CASSNSGYEQYF.

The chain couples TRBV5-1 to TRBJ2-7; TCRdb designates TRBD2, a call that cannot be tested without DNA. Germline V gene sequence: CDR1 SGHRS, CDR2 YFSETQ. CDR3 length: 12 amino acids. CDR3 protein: CASTYGGYEQYF.

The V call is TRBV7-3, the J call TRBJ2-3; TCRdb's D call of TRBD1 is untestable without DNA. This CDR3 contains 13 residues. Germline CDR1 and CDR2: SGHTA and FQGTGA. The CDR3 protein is CASSFGTSDTQYF. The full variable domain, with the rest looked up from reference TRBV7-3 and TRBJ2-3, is GAGVSQTPSNKVTEKGKYVELRCDPISGHTALYWYRQSLGQGPEFLIYFQGTGAADDSGLPNDRFFAVRPEGSVSTLKIQRTERGDSAVYLCASSFGTSDTQYFGPGTRLTVL.

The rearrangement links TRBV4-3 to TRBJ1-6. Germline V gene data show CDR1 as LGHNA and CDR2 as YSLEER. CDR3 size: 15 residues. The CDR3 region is CASSPSEGTNSPLHF.

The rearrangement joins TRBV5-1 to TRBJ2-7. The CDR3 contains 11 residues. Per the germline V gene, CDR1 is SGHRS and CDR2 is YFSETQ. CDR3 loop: CASSSAYEQYF.

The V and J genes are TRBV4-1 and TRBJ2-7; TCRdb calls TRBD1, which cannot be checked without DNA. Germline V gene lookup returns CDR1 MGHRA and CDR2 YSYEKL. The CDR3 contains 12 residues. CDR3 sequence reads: CASGQGAYEQYF.

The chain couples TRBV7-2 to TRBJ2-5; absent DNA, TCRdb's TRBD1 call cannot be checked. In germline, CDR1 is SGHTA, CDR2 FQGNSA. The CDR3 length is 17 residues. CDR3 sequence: CASSLERDPLLQETQYF.

CDR3 protein: CASSQRGQPQHF. This rearrangement joins TRBV3-1 to TRBJ1-5; the D gene TCRdb calls, TRBD1, cannot be checked with no DNA. The CDR3 spans 12 residues. CDR1 is LGHDT and CDR2 is YNNKEL in the germline V gene (reference sequence).

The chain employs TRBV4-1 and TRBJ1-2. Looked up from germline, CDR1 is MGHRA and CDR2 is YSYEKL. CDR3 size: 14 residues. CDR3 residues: CASSQVGGDHGYTF.

This CDR3 is CASSHILYTGELFF. The rearrangement joins TRBV11-2 to TRBJ2-2. Germline V gene data show CDR1 as SGHAT and CDR2 as FQNNGV. The CDR3 extends over 14 amino acids.

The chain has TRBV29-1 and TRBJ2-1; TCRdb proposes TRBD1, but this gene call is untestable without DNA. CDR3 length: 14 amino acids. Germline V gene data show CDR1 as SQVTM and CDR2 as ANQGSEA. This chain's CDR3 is CSAPGRGPYNEQFF.

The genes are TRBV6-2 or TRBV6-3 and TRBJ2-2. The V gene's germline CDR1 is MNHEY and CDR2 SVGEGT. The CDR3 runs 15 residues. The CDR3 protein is CASSPRTWNTGELFF.

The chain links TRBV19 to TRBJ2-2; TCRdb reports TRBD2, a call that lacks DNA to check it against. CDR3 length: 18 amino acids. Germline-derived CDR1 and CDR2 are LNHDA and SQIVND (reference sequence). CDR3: CASSIDREGGANTGELFF.

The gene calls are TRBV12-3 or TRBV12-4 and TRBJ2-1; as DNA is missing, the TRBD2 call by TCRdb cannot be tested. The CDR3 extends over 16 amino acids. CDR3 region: CASSLKTGASGDEQFF.

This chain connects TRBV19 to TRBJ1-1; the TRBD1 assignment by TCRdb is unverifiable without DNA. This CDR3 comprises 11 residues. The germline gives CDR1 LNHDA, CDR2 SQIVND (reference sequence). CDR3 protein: CASTTGSEAFF.

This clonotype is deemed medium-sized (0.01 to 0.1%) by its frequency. Here the CDR3 reads CASSHISGDTDTQYF. This chain connects TRBV4-3 to TRBJ2-3; the D call of TRBD2 rests on TCRdb alone, since no DNA is present to check it. Germline V gene sequence: CDR1 LGHNA, CDR2 YSLEER. The CDR3 is made up of 15 amino acids.

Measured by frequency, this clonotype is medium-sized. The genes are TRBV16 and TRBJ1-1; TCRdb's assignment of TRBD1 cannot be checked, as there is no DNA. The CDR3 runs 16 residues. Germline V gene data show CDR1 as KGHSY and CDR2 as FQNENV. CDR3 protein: CASSQSFGAANTEAFF.

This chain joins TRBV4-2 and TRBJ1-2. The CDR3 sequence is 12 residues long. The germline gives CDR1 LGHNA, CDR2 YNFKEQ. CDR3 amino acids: CASSRGSYGYTF.

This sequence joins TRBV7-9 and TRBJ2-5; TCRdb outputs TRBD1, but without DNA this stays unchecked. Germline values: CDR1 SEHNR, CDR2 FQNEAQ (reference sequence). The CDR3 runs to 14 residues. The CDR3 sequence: CASSFSRGQETQYF.